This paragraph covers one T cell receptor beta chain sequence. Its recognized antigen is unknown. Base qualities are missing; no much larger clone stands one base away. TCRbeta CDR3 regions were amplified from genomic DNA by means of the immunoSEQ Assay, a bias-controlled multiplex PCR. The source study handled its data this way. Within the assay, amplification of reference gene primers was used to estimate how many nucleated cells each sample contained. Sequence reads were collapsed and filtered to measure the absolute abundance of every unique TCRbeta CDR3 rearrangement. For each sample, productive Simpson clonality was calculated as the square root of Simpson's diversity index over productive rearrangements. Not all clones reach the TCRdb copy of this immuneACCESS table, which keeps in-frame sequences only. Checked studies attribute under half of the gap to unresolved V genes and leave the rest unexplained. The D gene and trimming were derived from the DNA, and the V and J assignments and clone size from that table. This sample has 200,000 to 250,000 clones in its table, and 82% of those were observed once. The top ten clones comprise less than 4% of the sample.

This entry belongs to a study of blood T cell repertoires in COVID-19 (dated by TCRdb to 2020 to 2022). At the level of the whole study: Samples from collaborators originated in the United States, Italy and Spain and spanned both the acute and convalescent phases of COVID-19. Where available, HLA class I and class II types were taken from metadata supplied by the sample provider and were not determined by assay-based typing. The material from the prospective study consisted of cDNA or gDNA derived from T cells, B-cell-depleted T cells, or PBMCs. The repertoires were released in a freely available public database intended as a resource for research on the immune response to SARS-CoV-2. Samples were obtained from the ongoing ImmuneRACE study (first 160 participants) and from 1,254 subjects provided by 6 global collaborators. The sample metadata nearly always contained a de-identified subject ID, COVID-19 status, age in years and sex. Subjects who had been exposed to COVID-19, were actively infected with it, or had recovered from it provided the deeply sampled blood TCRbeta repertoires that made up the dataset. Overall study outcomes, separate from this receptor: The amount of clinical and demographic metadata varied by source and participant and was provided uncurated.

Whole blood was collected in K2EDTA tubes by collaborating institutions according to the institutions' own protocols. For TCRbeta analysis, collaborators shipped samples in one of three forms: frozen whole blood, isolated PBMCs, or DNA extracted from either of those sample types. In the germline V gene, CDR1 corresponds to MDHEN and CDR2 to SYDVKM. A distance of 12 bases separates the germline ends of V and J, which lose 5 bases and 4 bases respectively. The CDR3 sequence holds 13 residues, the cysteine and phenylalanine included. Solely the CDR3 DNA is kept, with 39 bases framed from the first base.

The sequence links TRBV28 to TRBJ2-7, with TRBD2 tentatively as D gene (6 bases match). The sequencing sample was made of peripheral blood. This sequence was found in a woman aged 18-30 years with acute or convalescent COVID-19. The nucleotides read TGTGCCAGCAGTCCGTCAGGGAGGTACGAGCAGTACTTC. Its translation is CASSPSGRYEQYF. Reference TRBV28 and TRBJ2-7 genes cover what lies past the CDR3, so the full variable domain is DVKVTQSSRYLVKRTGEKVFLECVQDMDHENMFWYRQDPGLGLRLIYFSYDVKMKEKGDIPEGYSVSREKKERFSLILESASTNQTSMYLCASSPSGRYEQYFGPGTRLTVT.